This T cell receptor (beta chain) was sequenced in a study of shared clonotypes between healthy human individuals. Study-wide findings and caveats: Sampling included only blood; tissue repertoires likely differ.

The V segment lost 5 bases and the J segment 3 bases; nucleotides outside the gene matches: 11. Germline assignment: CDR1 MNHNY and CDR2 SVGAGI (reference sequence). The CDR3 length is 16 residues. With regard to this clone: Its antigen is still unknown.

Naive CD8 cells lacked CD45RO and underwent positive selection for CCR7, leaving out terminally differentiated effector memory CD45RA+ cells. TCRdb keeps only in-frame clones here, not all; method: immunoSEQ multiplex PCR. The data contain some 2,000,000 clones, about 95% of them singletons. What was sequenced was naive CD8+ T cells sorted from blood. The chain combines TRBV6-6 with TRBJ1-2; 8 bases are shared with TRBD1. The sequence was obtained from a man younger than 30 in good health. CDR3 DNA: TGTGCCAGCAGTGGTCCCGCGACAGGGGCTGACTATGGCTACACCTTC. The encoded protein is CASSGPATGADYGYTF.